This TCR beta chain was identified during a study of breast tumors, draining lymph nodes, adjacent tissues. Study-wide results and caveats: Tumor repertoires ranked between lymph nodes and nontumor tissue in diversity, with V and J gene preferences. Tumor T cell lymph node origin was a supported hypothesis, not proven. Luminal-like breast cancer showed significantly higher tumor–nontumor repertoire similarity than basal-like. Most tumor T cells seemingly derive from lymph node, then expand in tumor.

There are many counts of this clonotype. Its antigen remains unknown. The trim removed 4 bases at V and 7 bases at J, leaving 10 bases unmatched. Germline values: CDR1 GTSNPN, CDR2 SVGIG (reference sequence). The length of the CDR3 is 14 residues. TCRdb re-called the multiplex PCR reads through MiXCR, storing one row per CDR3 protein. The sample carries 55,000 to 75,000 distinct CDR3 sequences, about 40% recorded once. The gene calls are TRBV30 and TRBJ2-1; 7 bases align to TRBD1. The clonotype originates from a female donor with breast cancer. Some clones in this sample may be carry-over from other donors' samples. The sample comprised breast tumor tissue. The CDR3 spells CAWTLDRRYNEQFF. CDR3 sequence (DNA): TGTGCCTGGACCCTGGACAGGAGATATAATGAGCAGTTCTTC.